This T cell receptor beta chain was captured by sequencing in a study of T-cell reconstitution after alpha-beta-depleted transplantation in children. Remarks on this clonotype: The target antigen is unknown.

The TCRbeta library was prepared with unique molecular identifiers. TCRdb re-analysed the PCR reads in MiXCR, keeping a single row per CDR3 protein. The sample has 600,000 to 800,000 distinct CDR3 sequences, around 13% seen once; the top ten hold roughly 0.77%. Study-wide points: Several hundred expanded graft clones reportedly supplied alpha-beta T cells about two months after transplant.

Trimming at V came to 2 bases and at J to 6 bases, leaving 2 bases not matched to a gene. This CDR3 contains 14 residues. CDR1 ENHRY and CDR2 SYGVKD come from the germline V gene. This receptor was identified in a girl aged 2 to 10 with congenital amegakaryocytic thrombocytopenia, due to receive a stem cell transplant. The chain employs TRBV10-3 and TRBJ2-1; 9 nucleotides match TRBD1. The material was PBMCs, obtained before TCRalphabeta/CD19-depleted stem cell transplant. The CDR3 nucleotides read TGTGCCATCAGTGAGACAGGGGGCTTCAATGAGCAGTTCTTC. The encoded protein is CAISETGGFNEQFF.